This entry concerns a single T cell receptor beta chain. Study processing details: Reference gene primers were amplified, and this amplification served to estimate nucleated cell counts. Profiling relied on immunoSEQ multiplex PCR, and the TCRdb table lists in-frame clones only, not all of them. V and J calls and clone size come straight from that table; D and trimming were deduced from the DNA. The data contain about 250,000 clones, around 82% of them singletons. The data belong to a study of blood T cell repertoires in COVID-19. On the study more broadly: Donors in the United States, Italy and Spain gave samples during acute or convalescent COVID-19. The analysed material was cDNA or gDNA that came from T cells, B-cell-depleted T cells, or PBMCs.

The CDR3 extends over 15 amino acids. Germline CDR1 and CDR2: MDHEN and SYDVKM. After removal of 6 bases from V and 1 base from J, the junction contained 7 bases not matched to a gene. The sequence derives from a woman older than 75 with active or convalescent COVID-19. Material for sequencing was peripheral blood. The rearrangement links TRBV28 to TRBJ1-1; TRBD1 aligns across 8 bases. The CDR3 reads CASSRRGTGNTEAFF. The CDR3 bases are TGTGCCAGCAGCCGTCGCGGGACAGGGAACACTGAAGCTTTCTTT.